Following are 27 T cell receptor beta chains from one sample sequenced in a study of OX40 agonist ivuxolimab in advanced cancers. Assay used: immunoSEQ multiplex PCR; TCRdb lists only in-frame clones, some missing. Of about 49,000 clones listed, around 81% are singletons. The sample was CD4+ or CD8+ T cells sorted from blood, taken in a trial of the OX40 agonist ivuxolimab. Source of these receptors: an adult with an advanced solid tumor such as melanoma, head and neck, liver or kidney cancer.

V usage is TRBV7-9 and J usage is TRBJ2-6; D remains unclear. Deletions cut 1 base from V and 0 bases from J, with 10 bases between. From germline, CDR1 is SEHNR and CDR2 FQNEAQ (reference sequence). This CDR3 spans 17 amino acids. The CDR3 loop is CASSLVGGNSGANVLTF. The CDR3 DNA reads as TGTGCCAGCAGCTTAGTGGGCGGAAACTCTGGGGCCAACGTCCTGACTTTC.

This clone was picked up a small number of times. This CDR3 is CASKLLAADYNEQFF. CDR3 nucleotide sequence: TGTGCCAGCAAGTTGCTAGCGGCCGACTACAATGAGCAGTTCTTC. V gene TRBV2 combines with J gene TRBJ2-1; the match to TRBD2 covers 7 bases. Trimming cost V 7 bases and J 3 bases; bases outside gene matches: 9. Germline CDR1 reads SNHLY; CDR2 reads FYNNEI. The CDR3 loop spans 15 amino acids.

The CDR3, as DNA: TGTGCCAGTAGTATCTCCCCATCGTCGGGGGTCGCTCAGCCCCAGCATTTT. It yields the protein CASSISPSSGVAQPQHF. The chain recombines TRBV19 with TRBJ1-5; possible D gene TRBD1, 5 bases. The ends were cut back, 3 bases at V and 6 bases at J, with 21 bases in the middle. The CDR3 totals 17 residues. Germline V gives CDR1 LNHDA, CDR2 SQIVND (reference sequence).

The chain has TRBV6-5 and TRBJ1-2, with 7 bases lining up with TRBD1. The CDR3 is 13 residues long. Trimming at V came to 5 bases and at J to 10 bases, leaving 10 bases not matched to a gene. Germline CDR1 is MNHEY and CDR2 is SVGAGI. The CDR3 spells CASSPGQSLDYTF. The CDR3 nucleotides are TGTGCCAGCAGTCCGGGACAGTCTCTCGACTACACCTTC.

V is TRBV27 and J is TRBJ1-5, with D tentatively TRBD1 (5 bases). This CDR3 is 13 amino acids long. Germline V gene sequence: CDR1 MNHEY, CDR2 SMNVEV (reference sequence). The V end lost 1 base, the J end lost 6 bases, and 7 bases lay between the germline ends. The CDR3 loop is CASSLWGGQPQHF. The CDR3 DNA reads as TGTGCCAGCAGTTTATGGGGGGGTCAGCCCCAGCATTTT.

The sample holds one count of this clone. The chain has TRBV11-2 and TRBJ1-2; TRBD1 is a possible D gene (5 bases). The CDR3 is 13 amino acids. The ends were cut back, 3 bases at V and 8 bases at J, with 13 bases in the middle. Germline V gene lookup returns CDR1 SGHAT and CDR2 FQNNGV. DNA of the CDR3: TGTGCCAGCAGCTTGTCAGGGTCGGGCGGCTACACCTTC. This translates into CASSLSGSGGYTF.

V usage is TRBV6-6 and J usage is TRBJ1-1; D unresolved. The CDR3 sequence is 13 residues long. The germline V gene has CDR1 MNHNY and CDR2 SVGAGI (reference sequence). V lost 0 bases and J 7 bases, leaving 9 bases between the germline ends. CDR3 coding DNA: TGTGCCAGCAGTTACTCACGGGTACTTGAAGCTTTCTTT. Translation: CASSYSRVLEAFF.

The CDR3 region is CASALTINQPQHF. For the CDR3, the DNA is TGTGCTAGTGCCCTGACCATCAATCAGCCCCAGCATTTT. This chain connects TRBV12-5 to TRBJ1-5; D gene ambiguous. The germline V gene has CDR1 LGHNT and CDR2 FRNRAP. This CDR3 comprises 13 residues. V lost 7 bases and J lost 3, with 10 bases in between.

The J gene is TRBJ2-5, the V gene TRBV5-6; D remains ambiguous. The CDR3 is 13 residues long. Germline V CDR1 and CDR2: SGHDT, YYEEEE. Trimming removed 4 bases at V and 0 bases at J, with 7 bases between. This chain's CDR3 is CASSAVNQETQYF. CDR3 coding DNA: TGTGCCAGCAGCGCCGTAAACCAAGAGACCCAGTACTTC.

CDR3 sequence (DNA): TGTGCCAGCTCACTGTGGACAGGGGGCCAGCTTGGCGAGCAGTACTTC. This sequence encodes CASSLWTGGQLGEQYF. The chain couples TRBV18 to TRBJ2-7; 11 bases match TRBD1. CDR3 length: 16 amino acids. The V gene's germline CDR1 is KGHSH and CDR2 LQKENI. The V gene end was trimmed by 4 bases and the J gene end by 6 bases; junction bases not matched to a gene: 11.

The chain carries TRBV11-2 and TRBJ2-3; TRBD2 matches at 9 bases. The CDR3 extends over 15 amino acids. CDR1 and CDR2 (germline): SGHAT, FQNNGV. V gave up 1 base and J gave up 8 bases; unmatched junction bases: 7. Written as DNA, the CDR3 is TGTGCCAGCAGCTTAGTGGCGGGGGGGGCCTCTACGCAGTATTTT. Amino acid sequence: CASSLVAGGASTQYF.

The V call is TRBV4-3, the J call TRBJ2-5; D is ambiguous. This CDR3 has 11 residues. Germline V lookup: CDR1 LGHNA, CDR2 YSLEER. V was pared by 5 bases and J by 7 bases, with 8 bases between. Here the CDR3 reads CASSSDGTQYF. DNA of the CDR3: TGCGCCAGCAGCTCTGATGGGACCCAGTACTTC.

This clone was recorded once. V usage is TRBV6-5 and J usage is TRBJ1-2; 7 nucleotides agree with TRBD1. The CDR3 has 13 amino acids. Germline lookup yields CDR1 MNHEY and CDR2 SVGAGI. With V trimmed by 4 bases and J by 4 bases, 3 bases remained unmatched. The CDR3 reads CASSWGQSYGYTF. Written as DNA, the CDR3 is TGTGCCAGCAGTTGGGGACAGTCCTATGGCTACACCTTC.

This chain links TRBV9 with TRBJ1-4; TRBD1 matches at 7 bases. The CDR3 totals 14 residues. V shed 0 bases and J 5 bases; nucleotides not matched to a gene: 1. The germline V gene has CDR1 SGDLS and CDR2 YYNGEE. The DNA for the CDR3 is TGTGCCAGCAGCGTAGGACAGGGAAATGAAAAACTGTTTTTT. This encodes CASSVGQGNEKLFF.

This clone was seen only once. The chain couples TRBV10-3 to TRBJ1-2, with TRBD1 as a possible D gene (5 bases). In germline, CDR1 is ENHRY, CDR2 SYGVKD. The CDR3 consists of 12 residues. V was trimmed by 10 bases and J by 1 base, leaving 10 bases between them. Here the CDR3 reads CASQGNNYGYTF. The CDR3 nucleotides read TGTGCCAGTCAGGGTAATAACTATGGCTACACCTTC.

J is TRBJ2-2 and V is TRBV29-1; 7 positions agree with TRBD1. Germline V CDR1 and CDR2: SQVTM, ANQGSEA. V was clipped by 7 bases and J by 1 base; unmatched bases: 0. The CDR3 totals 12 residues. The CDR3 DNA reads TGCAGCGGGACAGGGAACACCGGGGAGCTGTTTTTT. Its translation: CSGTGNTGELFF.

The rearrangement joins TRBV7-9 to TRBJ2-1, with D possibly matching TRBD2 (6 bases). This CDR3 spans 15 amino acids. Germline V gives CDR1 SEHNR, CDR2 FQNEAQ (reference sequence). Deletions cut 5 bases from V and 0 bases from J, with 11 bases between. Written as DNA, the CDR3 is TGTGCCAGCAGCGCAGCGGGCGCCTCCTACAATGAGCAGTTCTTC. It encodes CASSAAGASYNEQFF. The full variable domain, with the rest looked up from reference TRBV7-9 and TRBJ2-1, is DTGVSQNPRHKITKRGQNVTFRCDPISEHNRLYWYRQTLGQGPEFLTYFQNEAQLEKSRLLSDRFSAERPKGSFSTLEIQRTEQGDSAMYLCASSAAGASYNEQFFGPGTRLTVL.

The rearrangement links TRBV7-9 to TRBJ2-6; D perhaps matches TRBD1 (7 bases). V lost 5 bases and J lost 4, with 24 bases in between. CDR1 is SEHNR and CDR2 is FQNEAQ in the germline V gene (reference sequence). The CDR3 length is 19 residues. For the CDR3, the DNA is TGTGCCAGCAGCCCTCCGATGCGGGACAGCGATTTGGGGGCCAACGTCCTGACTTTC. Its protein product is CASSPPMRDSDLGANVLTF.

The CDR3: CASSPLSDYNEQFF. In nucleotides, the CDR3 is TGTGCCAGCAGCCCCCTTTCCGACTACAATGAGCAGTTCTTC. The rearrangement joins TRBV11-2 to TRBJ2-1; no definite D call. Germline lookup yields CDR1 SGHAT and CDR2 FQNNGV. The CDR3 runs to 14 residues. Trimming shortened V by 5 bases and J by 3 bases, and 11 bases separated the two germline ends.

The table lists this clone with a count of one. The chain is built from TRBV13 and TRBJ2-2, with D possibly being TRBD2 (6 bases). Germline values: CDR1 PRHDT, CDR2 FYEKMQ (reference sequence). V shed 2 bases and J shed 7 bases, with 14 bases lying between them. The CDR3 length is 15 residues. CDR3 nucleotide sequence: TGTGCCAGCAGCTTAAGAGACGGGGAGGTCGGGGAGCTGTTTTTT. It yields the protein CASSLRDGEVGELFF. The full variable domain, rest sourced from reference TRBV13 and TRBJ2-2, is AAGVIQSPRHLIKEKRETATLKCYPIPRHDTVYWYQQGPGQDPQFLISFYEKMQSDKGSIPDRFSAQQFSDYHSELNMSSLELGDSALYFCASSLRDGEVGELFFGEGSRLTVL.

The chain recombines TRBV11-2 with TRBJ2-1; 9 nucleotides line up with TRBD1. The V gene end was trimmed by 7 bases and the J gene end by 5 bases; junction bases not matched to a gene: 12. The CDR3 covers 16 residues. Germline CDR1 SGHAT, CDR2 FQNNGV. In DNA, the CDR3 is TGTGCCAGCAATTCAAGGGACAGGGCTTTAGACAATGAGCAGTTCTTC. It is translated as CASNSRDRALDNEQFF.

This chain links TRBV2 with TRBJ1-1; D gene uncertain. Trimming took 8 bases from V and 0 from J, leaving 13 bases between them. This CDR3 contains 14 residues. The germline V gene encodes CDR1 SNHLY and CDR2 FYNNEI. The CDR3 sequence: CASSSSPMNTEAFF. DNA for the CDR3: TGTGCCAGCTCCTCGAGCCCCATGAACACTGAAGCTTTCTTT.

The V gene is TRBV28, the J gene TRBJ2-1; the match to TRBD2 covers 8 bases. The CDR3 is 19 amino acids. V lost 1 base, J lost 0 bases, and 11 bases stayed unmatched. CDR1 is MDHEN, CDR2 SYDVKM, per germline. This CDR3 is CASSLYLQLADSSYNEQFF. As DNA, the CDR3 is TGTGCCAGCAGTTTATACCTCCAACTAGCGGATAGCTCCTACAATGAGCAGTTCTTC.

V is TRBV2 and J is TRBJ2-1, with TRBD2 identical over 10 bases. Per germline, CDR1 SNHLY and CDR2 FYNNEI. The CDR3 covers 15 residues. The V and J ends lost 2 bases and 6 bases, in that order; junction bases with no gene match: 4. In DNA, the CDR3 is TGTGCCAGCAGTGAACAAGCGGGGGGGATCAATGAGCAGTTCTTC. Translation: CASSEQAGGINEQFF.

The chain has TRBV6-1 and TRBJ2-5; no firm D call. CDR1 is MNHNS, CDR2 SASEGT, per germline. The CDR3 spans 12 residues. The V end lost 4 bases, the J end lost 2 bases, and 5 bases lay between the germline ends. DNA of the CDR3: TGTGCCAGCAGTGCCCCACAAGAGACCCAGTACTTC. Amino acid sequence: CASSAPQETQYF.

The count of this clone is one. The J gene is TRBJ2-3, the V gene TRBV7-7; D call uncertain. The V and J ends lost 2 bases and 3 bases respectively, with 9 bases between them. CDR3 length equals 14 residues. Germline CDR1 and CDR2: SSHAT and FNYEAQ (reference sequence). CDR3 sequence: CASSLSGNTDTQYF. CDR3 nucleotide sequence: TGTGCCAGCAGCTTAAGTGGGAATACAGATACGCAGTATTTT.

The rearrangement uses TRBV27 and TRBJ1-1; possible D gene TRBD1, 6 bases. The V end lost 2 bases, the J end lost 5 bases, and 15 bases lay between the germline ends. Germline-derived CDR1 and CDR2 are MNHEY and SMNVEV (reference sequence). This CDR3 is 15 amino acids long. CDR3 residues: CASSLGRGAGTEAFF. For the CDR3, the DNA is TGTGCCAGCAGTTTAGGGCGGGGGGCAGGTACTGAAGCTTTCTTT.